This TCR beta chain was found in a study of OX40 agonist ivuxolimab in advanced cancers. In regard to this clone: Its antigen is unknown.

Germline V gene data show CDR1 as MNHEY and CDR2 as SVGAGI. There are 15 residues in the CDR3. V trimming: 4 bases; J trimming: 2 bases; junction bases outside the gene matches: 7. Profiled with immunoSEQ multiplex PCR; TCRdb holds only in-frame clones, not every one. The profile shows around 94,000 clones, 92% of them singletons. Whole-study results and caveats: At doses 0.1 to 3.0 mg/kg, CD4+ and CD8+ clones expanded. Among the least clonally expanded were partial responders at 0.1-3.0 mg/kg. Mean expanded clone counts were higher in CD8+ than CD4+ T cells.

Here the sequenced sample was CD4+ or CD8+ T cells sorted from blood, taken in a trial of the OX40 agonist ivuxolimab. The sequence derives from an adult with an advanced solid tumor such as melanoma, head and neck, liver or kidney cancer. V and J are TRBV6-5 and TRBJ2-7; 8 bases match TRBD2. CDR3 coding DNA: TGTGCCAGCAGTTCTCGAGGAGCGGGGGCCTACGAGCAGTACTTC. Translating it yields CASSSRGAGAYEQYF.